This T cell receptor beta chain was documented in a study of control samples from healthy donors and cancer patients. The data were produced by immunoSEQ multiplex PCR, yet TCRdb's version contains in-frame clones alone and is incomplete. This sample has about 50,000 clones, with 93% found just once. The CDR3 runs 16 residues. The V gene end was trimmed by 9 bases and the J gene end by 0 bases; junction bases not matched to a gene: 11. Germline V gene sequence: CDR1 MNHEY, CDR2 SMNVEV (reference sequence). The source of this sequence is a woman between 45 and 60 years old with head and neck cancer. Material for sequencing was PBMCs. The chain recombines TRBV27 with TRBJ1-5; 7 nucleotides agree with TRBD1. In DNA form, the CDR3 reads TGTGCCAGTTCTCCGGGACAGAGTTATAGCAATCAGCCCCAGCATTTT. The encoded protein is CASSPGQSYSNQPQHF.